This passage covers 14 T cell receptor beta chains from one sample sequenced in a study of blood T cell repertoires in COVID-19. Repertoires were generated with immunoSEQ multiplex PCR, while TCRdb's copy carries only in-frame clones and drops some. The top ten clones hold more than 1.5% of a sample with around 250,000 clones, roughly 84% of them seen once. Sequencing used peripheral blood. Receptors were obtained from a woman aged 40-49 years who had recovered from COVID-19.

The chain employs TRBV4-1 and TRBJ1-2, with 10 bases identical to TRBD1. CDR1 and CDR2 from the germline V gene are MGHRA and YSYEKL. The V and J ends lost 3 bases and 5 bases, in that order; junction bases with no gene match: 6. The CDR3 consists of 15 residues. CDR3 bases: TGCGCCAGCAGCCACGCGGGACAGGGGAATTATGGCTACACCTTC. Protein product: CASSHAGQGNYGYTF.

This sequence joins TRBV3-1 (or the pseudogene TRBV3-2) and TRBJ2-5, with TRBD2 matching over 10 bases. Germline trimming cut 10 bases from V and 3 bases from J; bases unmatched to any gene: 5. The CDR3 extends over 13 amino acids. CDR1 is LGHDT and CDR2 is YNNKEL in the germline V gene (reference sequence). Here the CDR3 reads CATERGGEETQYF. CDR3 coding DNA: TGTGCCACCGAGCGGGGGGGTGAAGAGACCCAGTACTTC.

This clone showed up just once. J is TRBJ1-6 and V is TRBV27; D uncertain. This CDR3 has 20 amino acids. Trimming stripped 5 bases from V and 4 bases from J, with 27 bases between. CDR1 MNHEY and CDR2 SMNVEV come from the germline V gene (reference sequence). The CDR3 DNA reads as TGTGCCAGCAGTCCCGGGGAGGGAACGTACCTTAGGAAGTATAATTCACCCCTCCACTTT. It codes for CASSPGEGTYLRKYNSPLHF.

The chain uses TRBV6-5 and TRBJ1-2; D is possibly TRBD1 (6 bases). Trimming pared 5 bases from V and 8 bases from J, leaving 15 bases between. CDR3 length: 13 amino acids. The germline gives CDR1 MNHEY, CDR2 SVGAGI. In nucleotides, the CDR3 is TGTGCCAGCAGTCGGGGGGGCCCGGTCGGCTACACCTTC. It codes for CASSRGGPVGYTF.

This sequence joins TRBV6-5 and TRBJ2-7, with 8 bases that match TRBD1. The CDR3 contains 16 residues. Germline V gene sequence: CDR1 MNHEY, CDR2 SVGAGI. Losses at the gene ends were 4 bases for V and 2 bases for J; bases not matched to a gene: 10. This CDR3 reads CASSLAPGGSTYEQYF. The CDR3 nucleotides are TGTGCCAGCAGTTTAGCGCCAGGGGGCTCAACCTACGAGCAGTACTTC.

This clone was observed a single time. The chain combines TRBV19 with TRBJ1-6; no clear D gene. This CDR3 region has 16 residues. Germline V gene sequence: CDR1 LNHDA, CDR2 SQIVND (reference sequence). V was shortened by 0 bases and J by 7 bases, with 13 bases between the two germline ends. CDR3 loop: CASSIDRGSGNSPLHF. In nucleotides, the CDR3 is TGTGCCAGTAGTATAGATCGAGGCTCTGGGAATTCACCCCTCCACTTT.

V gene TRBV2 combines with J gene TRBJ2-7; D remains ambiguous. The V and J ends lost 5 bases and 1 base respectively, with 6 bases between them. The germline V gene encodes CDR1 SNHLY and CDR2 FYNNEI. This CDR3 has 12 amino acids. The DNA for the CDR3 is TGTGCCAGCAGTCAAAATTCCTACGAGCAGTACTTC. This gives the protein CASSQNSYEQYF.

V and J are TRBV30 and TRBJ1-1; D is unresolved. The germline V gene encodes CDR1 GTSNPN and CDR2 SVGIG (reference sequence). The CDR3 has 13 amino acids. Trimming took 0 bases from V and 3 from J, leaving 8 bases between them. The CDR3 loop is CAWSVREYTEAFF. CDR3 coding DNA: TGTGCCTGGAGTGTACGTGAGTACACTGAAGCTTTCTTT. The full variable domain, completed using reference TRBV30 and TRBJ1-1, is SQTIHQWPATLVQPVGSPLSLECTVEGTSNPNLYWYRQAAGRGLQLLFYSVGIGQISSEVPQNLSASRPQDRQFILSSKKLLLSDSGFYLCAWSVREYTEAFFGQGTRLTVV.

J is TRBJ1-2 and V is TRBV28; D not certain. V shed 2 bases and J shed 3 bases, with 7 bases lying between them. This CDR3 region has 13 residues. Germline loops: CDR1 MDHEN, CDR2 SYDVKM. The CDR3 bases are TGTGCCAGCAGTTTAAAGCCCCACTATGGCTACACCTTC. As protein: CASSLKPHYGYTF.

The chain joins TRBV6-4 to TRBJ1-1; maybe TRBD1 (5 bases). This CDR3 contains 14 residues. Germline V gene lookup returns CDR1 MRHNA and CDR2 SNTAGT. The ends were cut back, 4 bases at V and 7 bases at J, with 16 bases in the middle. The DNA for the CDR3 is TGTGCCAGCAGTGCCGGGGCCCCCGGGGGTGAAGCTTTCTTT. Protein: CASSAGAPGGEAFF.

The gene calls are TRBV12-3 or TRBV12-4 and TRBJ2-7; possibly TRBD1 for D (6 bases). The CDR3 is 12 amino acids. V was clipped by 5 bases and J by 4 bases, with 9 bases between them. The CDR3 nucleotides read TGTGCCAGCAGTGGGGACAAGTACGAGCAGTACTTC. Its translation: CASSGDKYEQYF.

The chain combines TRBV7-2 with TRBJ1-4, with 8 bases that match TRBD1. This CDR3 is built from 15 residues. V lost 4 bases and J lost 4; bases outside the gene matches: 5. CDR1 and CDR2 (germline): SGHTA, FQGNSA. CDR3 in amino acids: CASSSQGGNNEKLFF. The CDR3 DNA sequence: TGTGCCAGCAGCTCACAGGGGGGGAATAATGAAAAACTGTTTTTT.

V and J are TRBV14 and TRBJ2-1; 9 positions match TRBD2. The CDR3 consists of 13 residues. Germline lookup yields CDR1 SGHDN and CDR2 FVKESK. Trimming took 2 bases from V and 14 from J; bases not matched to a gene: 7. The CDR3 sequence: CASSQLTSGPKFF. The CDR3 region has the DNA TGTGCCAGCAGCCAACTGACTAGCGGCCCCAAGTTCTTC.

This sequence joins TRBV7-2 and TRBJ2-2; 8 bases line up with TRBD1. The germline V gene encodes CDR1 SGHTA and CDR2 FQGNSA. The ends lost 5 bases at V and 4 bases at J; junction bases unmatched: 6. This CDR3 is built from 15 residues. The DNA for the CDR3 is TGTGCCAGCAGCACCCGGACAGGGTTCACCGGGGAGCTGTTTTTT. The encoded protein is CASSTRTGFTGELFF. The full variable domain, with the rest looked up from reference TRBV7-2 and TRBJ2-2, is GAGVSQSPSNKVTEKGKDVELRCDPISGHTALYWYRQSLGQGLEFLIYFQGNSAPDKSGLPSDRFSAERTGGSVSTLTIQRTQQEDSAVYLCASSTRTGFTGELFFGEGSRLTVL.